The 19 T cell receptor beta chains given below trace back to one sample, sequenced in a study of cytomegalovirus exposure and HLA in healthy donors. PCR amplification relied on 60 Vbeta primers (plus 13 Jbeta primers). Measured with immunoSEQ multiplex PCR; TCRdb has only the in-frame clones, and not every one. The table records about 200,000 clones, about 74% of them present only once. Sequenced input: PBMCs. The receptors were sampled from a man aged 35-49 years in good health and CMV-seronegative.

This clone was recorded a few times. The rearrangement uses TRBV19 and TRBJ2-1; TRBD1 matches 7 bases. Germline CDR1 is LNHDA and CDR2 is SQIVND (reference sequence). V lost 6 bases, J lost 7 bases, and 9 bases stayed unmatched. The CDR3 covers 14 residues. CDR3 sequence (DNA): TGTGCCAGTAGCCCCGGGACAGACATTAATGAGCAGTTCTTC. Amino acid sequence: CASSPGTDINEQFF. Complete variable domain (other parts from reference TRBV19 and TRBJ2-1): DGGITQSPKYLFRKEGQNVTLSCEQNLNHDAMYWYRQDPGQGLRLIYYSQIVNDFQKGDIAEGYSVSREKKESFPLTVTSAQKNPTAFYLCASSPGTDINEQFFGPGTRLTVL.

This clone was observed a handful of times. The rearrangement uses TRBV9 and TRBJ2-5; D is perhaps TRBD2 (6 bases). The CDR3 extends over 16 amino acids. The V end was cut by 0 bases, the J end by 4 bases, with 16 bases between. The V gene's germline CDR1 is SGDLS and CDR2 YYNGEE. Here the CDR3 DNA reads TGTGCCAGCAGCGTAGTAGGGGACGGGAGAGGAGAGACCCAGTACTTC. Its protein is CASSVVGDGRGETQYF.

V usage is TRBV2 and J usage is TRBJ1-5, with 8 bases aligning to TRBD1. The V gene's germline CDR1 is SNHLY and CDR2 FYNNEI. The CDR3 length is 14 residues. V lost 7 bases, J lost 6 bases, and 8 bases stayed unmatched. The CDR3 nucleotides read TGTGCCAGCACCGGACAGGGAGGAGGTCAGCCCCAGCATTTT. Its protein is CASTGQGGGQPQHF.

The rearrangement links TRBV7-8 to TRBJ2-3; the D gene is possibly TRBD2 (6 bases). The V end lost 6 bases, the J end lost 1 base, and 11 bases lay between the germline ends. The V gene's germline CDR1 is SGHVS and CDR2 FQNEAQ. This CDR3 has 14 residues. Here the CDR3 reads CASRPLAGTDTQYF. CDR3 nucleotide sequence: TGTGCCAGCAGGCCACTAGCAGGCACAGATACGCAGTATTTT. Drawing the rest from reference TRBV7-8 and TRBJ2-3, the complete variable domain is GAGVSQSPRYKVAKRGQDVALRCDPISGHVSLFWYQQALGQGPEFLTYFQNEAQLDKSGLPSDRFFAERPEGSVSTLKIQRTQQEDSAVYLCASRPLAGTDTQYFGPGTRLTVL.

CDR3 in DNA: TGTGCCAGCAGCTTAGCAATGGGGACTAGCGGGAGGTACAATGAGCAGTTCTTC. This gives the protein CASSLAMGTSGRYNEQFF. V is TRBV7-6 and J is TRBJ2-1; 15 bases match TRBD2. The germline V gene encodes CDR1 SGHVS and CDR2 FNYEAQ. The CDR3 has 18 residues. V shed 0 bases and J 4 bases; nucleotides not matched to a gene: 4.

V usage is TRBV4-1 and J usage is TRBJ2-7; tentatively, D is TRBD1 (5 bases). V lost 1 base, J lost 0 bases, and 7 bases lay in between. CDR3 length: 14 residues. Looked up from germline, CDR1 is MGHRA and CDR2 is YSYEKL. The CDR3 protein is CASSQGTISYEQYF. For the CDR3, the DNA is TGCGCCAGCAGCCAAGGGACAATCTCCTACGAGCAGTACTTC.

The chain carries TRBV6-1 and TRBJ1-5, with 7 bases identical to TRBD1. The CDR3 covers 12 residues. V was pared by 9 bases and J by 8 bases, with 7 bases of the junction left unmatched. Germline loops: CDR1 MNHNS, CDR2 SASEGT. CDR3 sequence: CASNRGVEPQHF. The DNA for the CDR3 is TGTGCCAGTAACAGGGGTGTGGAGCCCCAGCATTTT.

Turning to this clone: The junction departs from the called germline gene at one end, perhaps through a read error. The genes are TRBV7-9 and TRBJ2-1, with 7 bases fitting TRBD2. CDR1 and CDR2 from the germline V gene are SEHNR and FQNEAQ (reference sequence). The CDR3 is 15 amino acids. CDR3 DNA: TGTTCCAGCAGCTTATTGGTGACTAGCAGCAGTGAGCAGTTCTTC. This gives the protein CSSSLLVTSSSEQFF.

The V gene is TRBV18, the J gene TRBJ1-2, with 7 bases fitting TRBD1. Germline V gene sequence: CDR1 KGHSH, CDR2 LQKENI. CDR3 length: 13 residues. The ends lost 5 bases at V and 2 bases at J; junction bases unmatched: 2. CDR3 residues: CASSGQENYGYTF. The DNA of the CDR3 is TGTGCCAGCTCAGGACAGGAGAACTATGGCTACACCTTC.

This chain uses TRBV2 with TRBJ2-7; 13 bases are a match to TRBD2. There are 14 residues in the CDR3. V dropped 6 bases and J dropped 2; count of bases not matched to a gene: 1. Per germline, CDR1 SNHLY and CDR2 FYNNEI. CDR3: CASRTSGGTYEQYF. The CDR3 DNA follows: TGTGCCAGCAGGACTAGCGGGGGGACCTACGAGCAGTACTTC.

The J gene is TRBJ2-7, the V gene TRBV5-5; D may be TRBD1 (6 bases). The CDR3 totals 13 residues. Germline assignment: CDR1 SGHKS and CDR2 YYEKEE (reference sequence). V lost 7 bases, J lost 3 bases, and 14 bases lay in between. CDR3 sequence: CASVATDSYEQYF. The CDR3 DNA follows: TGTGCCAGCGTCGCAACGGACAGCTACGAGCAGTACTTC.

The chain uses TRBV5-8 and TRBJ2-3, with D perhaps matching TRBD2 (7 bases). The CDR3 totals 15 residues. CDR1 and CDR2 (germline): SGHTS, YDEGEE. Trimming took 3 bases from V and 4 from J, leaving 15 bases between them. CDR3 residues: CASSWGGRSPDTQYF. The CDR3 coding sequence is TGTGCCAGCAGCTGGGGGGGCAGAAGCCCAGATACGCAGTATTTT.

This clone appeared a single time. This rearrangement joins TRBV9 to TRBJ2-2, with 9 bases identical to TRBD1. Germline CDR1 reads SGDLS; CDR2 reads YYNGEE. V dropped 4 bases and J dropped 7; count of bases not matched to a gene: 8. This CDR3 comprises 15 residues. Written as DNA, the CDR3 is TGTGCCAGCAGCCCTCGGACAGGGGTTGGCGGGGAGCTGTTTTTT. Amino acids: CASSPRTGVGGELFF.

This clone was found once. The rearrangement uses TRBV27 and TRBJ2-7, with D tentatively TRBD2 (5 bases). The germline CDR1 and CDR2 sequences are MNHEY and SMNVEV (reference sequence). Trimming shortened V by 4 bases and J by 5 bases, and 18 bases separated the two germline ends. The CDR3 covers 15 residues. This chain's CDR3 is CASSSPPHGKHEQYF. The CDR3 nucleotides are TGTGCCAGCAGTTCACCCCCACACGGGAAACACGAGCAGTACTTC.

Remarks on this clone: One end of the junction varies from germline; a read error may be responsible. The genes are TRBV7-9 and TRBJ1-2; D ambiguous. The germline V gene has CDR1 SEHNR and CDR2 FQNEAQ (reference sequence). The CDR3 is 10 amino acids. Here the CDR3 reads CASSLERIAF. The CDR3 DNA sequence: TGTGCCAGCAGCTTAGAGCGGATCGCCTTC.

V is TRBV7-9 and J is TRBJ1-2; 7 bases match TRBD1. The germline V gene encodes CDR1 SEHNR and CDR2 FQNEAQ (reference sequence). Trimming at V came to 11 bases and at J to 8 bases, leaving 17 bases not matched to a gene. The CDR3 is 14 amino acids. The CDR3 DNA follows: TGTGCCGCACCCGGGGAGAATCGAGGGGGCGGCTACACCTTC. Protein sequence: CAAPGENRGGGYTF.

This rearrangement joins TRBV6-5 to TRBJ2-5, with 7 bases lining up with TRBD2. CDR1 MNHEY and CDR2 SVGAGI come from the germline V gene. This CDR3 is 16 amino acids long. Germline trimming cut 2 bases from V and 1 base from J; bases unmatched to any gene: 7. The CDR3 protein is CASSYRKRGIQETQYF. CDR3 DNA sequence: TGTGCCAGCAGTTACCGAAAGCGGGGTATCCAAGAGACCCAGTACTTC.

CDR3 protein: CASSIASRTDTQYF. As DNA, the CDR3 is TGTGCCAGCAGTATAGCTTCCCGCACAGATACGCAGTATTTT. The chain couples TRBV2 to TRBJ2-3; D is ambiguous. The V end was cut by 5 bases, the J end by 1 base, with 10 bases between. The CDR3 sequence is 14 residues long. Germline V gene lookup returns CDR1 SNHLY and CDR2 FYNNEI.

This sequence joins TRBV9 and TRBJ2-1; possibly TRBD1 for D (5 bases). The V end lost 0 bases, the J end lost 2 bases, and 9 bases lay between the germline ends. CDR3 length: 15 residues. CDR1 is SGDLS, CDR2 YYNGEE, per germline. This CDR3 is CASSVVQVPYNEQFF. CDR3 DNA: TGTGCCAGCAGCGTAGTACAGGTACCCTACAATGAGCAGTTCTTC.